These T cell receptor beta chains were read from a single sample in a study of cytomegalovirus exposure and HLA in healthy donors. Sequencing was performed with immunoSEQ multiplex PCR; in TCRdb, only in-frame clones are kept and a portion is missing. Here the sample spans about 150,000 clones, about 86% being singletons. Material for sequencing was PBMCs. These receptors all stem from a human donor in good health. CDR3s include the opening cysteine and the closing phenylalanine or tryptophan. The order of the fields is CDR3 length, J gene, D gene, clone size, V gene, CDR3 DNA, CDR3 protein. The D gene is left open where the match is weak. Size is stated for part of the rows, as once, few or many counts, or as a class when the clone is expanded.

CDR3 length: 12; J gene: TRBJ1-1; D gene: TRBD1; clone size: NA; V gene: TRBV30; CDR3 DNA: TGTGCCTGGAACAGGGGACCACATGAAGCTTTCTTT; CDR3 protein: CAWNRGPHEAFF
CDR3 length: 14; J gene: TRBJ2-4; D gene: TRBD2; clone size: NA; V gene: TRBV9; CDR3 DNA: TGTGCCAGCAGCGTAGACGGGAGGGCCAACATTCAGTACTTC; CDR3 protein: CASSVDGRANIQYF
CDR3 length: 15; J gene: TRBJ1-3; D gene: NA; clone size: NA; V gene: TRBV6-6; CDR3 DNA: TGTGCCAGCAGTCACGACTCCTACCGCGGAAACACCATATATTTT; CDR3 protein: CASSHDSYRGNTIYF
CDR3 length: 14; J gene: TRBJ1-2; D gene: TRBD1; clone size: NA; V gene: TRBV18; CDR3 DNA: TGTGCCAGCTCACCGGGACAGGGGGCATCGGGTGACACCTTC; CDR3 protein: CASSPGQGASGDTF
CDR3 length: 15; J gene: TRBJ1-6; D gene: NA; clone size: NA; V gene: TRBV5-6; CDR3 DNA: TGTGCCAGCGGCCAACGGGAGTTTTATAATTCACCCCTCCACTTT; CDR3 protein: CASGQREFYNSPLHF
CDR3 length: 15; J gene: TRBJ1-5; D gene: NA; clone size: NA; V gene: TRBV7-8; CDR3 DNA: TGTGCCAGCAGCCGCTACCCAGGGGCGGGTCAGCCCCAGCATTTT; CDR3 protein: CASSRYPGAGQPQHF
CDR3 length: 12; J gene: TRBJ1-1; D gene: NA; clone size: NA; V gene: TRBV6-5; CDR3 DNA: TGTGCCAGCAGTTCTGCATCTCACAAAGCTTTCTTT; CDR3 protein: CASSSASHKAFF
CDR3 length: 12; J gene: TRBJ2-7; D gene: NA; clone size: NA; V gene: TRBV2; CDR3 DNA: TGTGCCAGCGGGGCCGGGACTGGCGAGCAGTACTTC; CDR3 protein: CASGAGTGEQYF
CDR3 length: 14; J gene: TRBJ1-2; D gene: NA; clone size: few; V gene: TRBV27; CDR3 DNA: TGTGCCAGCAGTCGGGACACCTCTAGGTATGGCTACACCTTC; CDR3 protein: CASSRDTSRYGYTF
CDR3 length: 19; J gene: TRBJ2-7; D gene: TRBD1; clone size: NA; V gene: TRBV18; CDR3 DNA: TGTGCCAGCTCACCGATCGGACAGGGGCTTTTGGGGTCCTCCTACGAGCAGTACTTC; CDR3 protein: CASSPIGQGLLGSSYEQYF
CDR3 length: 13; J gene: TRBJ1-2; D gene: NA; clone size: few; V gene: TRBV28; CDR3 DNA: TGTGCCAGCAGTCCTGGACAGTTCTATGGCTACACCTTC; CDR3 protein: CASSPGQFYGYTF
CDR3 length: 15; J gene: TRBJ2-2; D gene: NA; clone size: NA; V gene: TRBV27; CDR3 DNA: TGTGCCAGCAGTTTGGCAGGGTTGAACACCGGGGAGCTGTTTTTT; CDR3 protein: CASSLAGLNTGELFF
CDR3 length: 16; J gene: TRBJ1-2; D gene: NA; clone size: NA; V gene: TRBV5-1; CDR3 DNA: TGCGCCAGCAGCTCGGGGTCGGCAAATACTAACTATGGCTACACCTTC; CDR3 protein: CASSSGSANTNYGYTF
CDR3 length: 16; J gene: TRBJ2-3; D gene: TRBD2; clone size: NA; V gene: TRBV9; CDR3 DNA: TGTGCCAGCAGCGTAGTCGGCGGGAGTGGCACAGATACGCAGTATTTT; CDR3 protein: CASSVVGGSGTDTQYF
CDR3 length: 15; J gene: TRBJ2-3; D gene: TRBD2; clone size: NA; V gene: TRBV5-1; CDR3 DNA: TGCGCCAGCAGCGTGGTAGCGGGAGGAACAGATACGCAGTATTTT; CDR3 protein: CASSVVAGGTDTQYF
CDR3 length: 16; J gene: TRBJ1-1; D gene: NA; clone size: NA; V gene: TRBV15; CDR3 DNA: TGTGCCACCAGCAGATCCTACGGGACAACTAACACTGAAGCTTTCTTT; CDR3 protein: CATSRSYGTTNTEAFF
CDR3 length: 12; J gene: TRBJ1-2; D gene: NA; clone size: NA; V gene: TRBV7-2; CDR3 DNA: TGTGCCAGCAGCTTTCTAAACTATGGCTACACCTTC; CDR3 protein: CASSFLNYGYTF
CDR3 length: 13; J gene: TRBJ2-3; D gene: NA; clone size: NA; V gene: TRBV28; CDR3 DNA: TGTGCCAGCAGAGAGGACTTCACAGATACGCAGTATTTT; CDR3 protein: CASREDFTDTQYF
CDR3 length: 13; J gene: TRBJ2-7; D gene: NA; clone size: NA; V gene: TRBV4-3; CDR3 DNA: TGCGCCAGCAGCCAAACAGGGACTACTGGGCAGTACTTC; CDR3 protein: CASSQTGTTGQYF
CDR3 length: 14; J gene: TRBJ2-7; D gene: TRBD1; clone size: NA; V gene: TRBV19; CDR3 DNA: TGTGCCAGTAGTAGGCGCCGGGACAGCTACGAGCAGTACTTC; CDR3 protein: CASSRRRDSYEQYF
CDR3 length: 16; J gene: TRBJ1-6; D gene: NA; clone size: NA; V gene: TRBV5-6; CDR3 DNA: TGTGCCAGCAGCCGGGATCCGGGTACGACTAATTCACCCCTCCACTTT; CDR3 protein: CASSRDPGTTNSPLHF
CDR3 length: 12; J gene: TRBJ1-6; D gene: NA; clone size: NA; V gene: TRBV27; CDR3 DNA: TGTGCCAGCTCGGCGGGGAATTCACCCCTCCACTTT; CDR3 protein: CASSAGNSPLHF
CDR3 length: 16; J gene: TRBJ2-2; D gene: NA; clone size: NA; V gene: TRBV7-8; CDR3 DNA: TGTGCCAGCAGCTTAGCAGAAGTAGTGAACACCGGGGAGCTGTTTTTT; CDR3 protein: CASSLAEVVNTGELFF
CDR3 length: 16; J gene: TRBJ1-2; D gene: NA; clone size: once; V gene: TRBV7-9; CDR3 DNA: TGTGCCAGCAGCCCCCTGGATCATTCAAGGGGCTATGGCTACACCTTC; CDR3 protein: CASSPLDHSRGYGYTF
CDR3 length: 21; J gene: TRBJ2-3; D gene: NA; clone size: NA; V gene: TRBV19; CDR3 DNA: TGTGCCAGTAGTATCCGGGAATTACAGCACCGCGGACCGGCTAGCACAGATACGCAGTATTTT; CDR3 protein: CASSIRELQHRGPASTDTQYF
CDR3 length: 13; J gene: TRBJ1-1; D gene: TRBD1; clone size: NA; V gene: TRBV25-1; CDR3 DNA: TGTGCCAGCAGTGGGGACAGGAACACTGAAGCTTTCTTT; CDR3 protein: CASSGDRNTEAFF
CDR3 length: 18; J gene: TRBJ1-6; D gene: NA; clone size: once; V gene: TRBV15; CDR3 DNA: TGTGCCACCAGCAGGATGAAGCTACTTACAGGGATTAATTCACCCCTCCACTTT; CDR3 protein: CATSRMKLLTGINSPLHF
CDR3 length: 15; J gene: TRBJ2-1; D gene: NA; clone size: NA; V gene: TRBV19; CDR3 DNA: TGTGCCAGTAGCCCGAGGGTTATCCGTTACAATGAGCAGTTCTTC; CDR3 protein: CASSPRVIRYNEQFF
CDR3 length: 16; J gene: TRBJ2-7; D gene: TRBD2; clone size: NA; V gene: TRBV7-8; CDR3 DNA: TGTGCCAGCAGCTTAGATCGACTAGCGCACTCCTACGAGCAGTACTTC; CDR3 protein: CASSLDRLAHSYEQYF
CDR3 length: 13; J gene: TRBJ1-2; D gene: TRBD1; clone size: NA; V gene: TRBV28; CDR3 DNA: TGTGCCAGCAGTCCAGGGGGGCAATATGGCTACACCTTC; CDR3 protein: CASSPGGQYGYTF
CDR3 length: 15; J gene: TRBJ1-1; D gene: NA; clone size: NA; V gene: TRBV5-4; CDR3 DNA: TGTGCCAGCAGCTTGGTTCCCCAGGGAGGCACTGAAGCTTTCTTT; CDR3 protein: CASSLVPQGGTEAFF
CDR3 length: 12; J gene: TRBJ2-1; D gene: TRBD2; clone size: NA; V gene: TRBV19; CDR3 DNA: TGTGCCTCGCGGGAGACTGCCAATGAGCAGTTCTTC; CDR3 protein: CASRETANEQFF
CDR3 length: 13; J gene: TRBJ1-1; D gene: TRBD1; clone size: once; V gene: TRBV30; CDR3 DNA: TGTGCCTGGAGTGTACAGGGGTTCACTGAAGCTTTCTTT; CDR3 protein: CAWSVQGFTEAFF
CDR3 length: 14; J gene: TRBJ2-2; D gene: NA; clone size: NA; V gene: TRBV5-4; CDR3 DNA: TGTGCCAGCAGCTTGAGTACTGCGACCGGGGAGCTGTTTTTT; CDR3 protein: CASSLSTATGELFF
CDR3 length: 14; J gene: TRBJ2-7; D gene: TRBD1; clone size: NA; V gene: TRBV19; CDR3 DNA: TGTGCCAGTAGTAGTGTAGGGGGCACCTACGAGCAGTACTTC; CDR3 protein: CASSSVGGTYEQYF
CDR3 length: 15; J gene: TRBJ2-2; D gene: NA; clone size: NA; V gene: TRBV6-5; CDR3 DNA: TGTGCCAGCAGTTCTCCGACCCCAGGGGCCGGGGAGCTGTTTTTT; CDR3 protein: CASSSPTPGAGELFF
CDR3 length: 13; J gene: TRBJ1-1; D gene: NA; clone size: few; V gene: TRBV5-8; CDR3 DNA: TGTGCCAGCAGCTTCTGGCCAGGGGCTGAAGCTTTCTTT; CDR3 protein: CASSFWPGAEAFF
CDR3 length: 19; J gene: TRBJ2-1; D gene: NA; clone size: NA; V gene: TRBV11-3; CDR3 DNA: TGTGCCAGCAGCCCCGCCGGGGGAGCGGGTCGGAGCTCCTACAATGAGCAGTTCTTC; CDR3 protein: CASSPAGGAGRSSYNEQFF
CDR3 length: 14; J gene: TRBJ1-1; D gene: TRBD1; clone size: once; V gene: TRBV5-1; CDR3 DNA: TGCGCCAGCAGCTTATCGGGACAGCCAGCCCAAGCTTTCTTT; CDR3 protein: CASSLSGQPAQAFF
CDR3 length: 15; J gene: TRBJ1-6; D gene: NA; clone size: few; V gene: TRBV25-1; CDR3 DNA: TGTGCCAGCAGTGACGGAGGATCCTATAATTCACCCCTCCACTTT; CDR3 protein: CASSDGGSYNSPLHF
CDR3 length: 15; J gene: TRBJ2-7; D gene: TRBD1; clone size: NA; V gene: TRBV29-1; CDR3 DNA: TGCAGCGCCAAGGATTGGGACAGGGATGTCTACGAGCAGTACTTC; CDR3 protein: CSAKDWDRDVYEQYF
CDR3 length: 13; J gene: TRBJ2-3; D gene: NA; clone size: NA; V gene: TRBV4-3; CDR3 DNA: TGCGCCAGCAGCCGCGGAGGGTACGATACGCAGTATTTT; CDR3 protein: CASSRGGYDTQYF
CDR3 length: 14; J gene: TRBJ2-3; D gene: TRBD1; clone size: NA; V gene: TRBV5-1; CDR3 DNA: TGCGCCAGCAGGCGGACAGGGAGCACAGATACGCAGTATTTT; CDR3 protein: CASRRTGSTDTQYF
CDR3 length: 15; J gene: TRBJ2-3; D gene: TRBD2; clone size: NA; V gene: TRBV13; CDR3 DNA: TGTGCCAGCAGCTACAAAGCGGGATTCACAGATACGCAGTATTTT; CDR3 protein: CASSYKAGFTDTQYF
CDR3 length: 16; J gene: TRBJ1-3; D gene: NA; clone size: NA; V gene: TRBV4-3; CDR3 DNA: TGCGCCAGCAGCCAAGGTGGACTGTTCTCTGGAAACACCATATATTTT; CDR3 protein: CASSQGGLFSGNTIYF
CDR3 length: 15; J gene: TRBJ1-2; D gene: TRBD1; clone size: NA; V gene: TRBV6-5; CDR3 DNA: TGTGCCAGCAGTTACTCCCTCGGGACAGGGCATGGCTACACCTTC; CDR3 protein: CASSYSLGTGHGYTF
CDR3 length: 12; J gene: TRBJ1-1; D gene: NA; clone size: once; V gene: TRBV6-6; CDR3 DNA: TGTGCCAGCAGCGACAGGAAAACTGAAGCTTTCTTT; CDR3 protein: CASSDRKTEAFF
CDR3 length: 15; J gene: TRBJ2-3; D gene: NA; clone size: NA; V gene: TRBV6-1; CDR3 DNA: TGTGCCAGCAGTCCTTTGCGGGGCCAAGCGGATACGCAGTATTTT; CDR3 protein: CASSPLRGQADTQYF
CDR3 length: 14; J gene: TRBJ2-7; D gene: NA; clone size: NA; V gene: TRBV9; CDR3 DNA: TGTGCCAGCAGCCCCCTCGGGGGGCCCTACGAGCAGTACTTC; CDR3 protein: CASSPLGGPYEQYF
CDR3 length: 12; J gene: TRBJ2-1; D gene: NA; clone size: NA; V gene: TRBV29-1; CDR3 DNA: TGCAGCGTTGACCGAACAGGGTCTGAGCAGTTCTTC; CDR3 protein: CSVDRTGSEQFF
CDR3 length: 13; J gene: TRBJ2-6; D gene: NA; clone size: NA; V gene: TRBV19; CDR3 DNA: TGTGCCAGTAGTTTCACAAAGGCCAACGTCCTGACTTTC; CDR3 protein: CASSFTKANVLTF
CDR3 length: 15; J gene: TRBJ2-5; D gene: TRBD2; clone size: few; V gene: TRBV7-3; CDR3 DNA: TGTGCCAGCAGCTCAGGGACTAGCGGGGGAGAGACCCAGTACTTC; CDR3 protein: CASSSGTSGGETQYF
CDR3 length: 14; J gene: TRBJ2-2; D gene: NA; clone size: NA; V gene: TRBV9; CDR3 DNA: TGTGCCAGCAGCGTATACACGAACACCGGGGAGCTGTTTTTT; CDR3 protein: CASSVYTNTGELFF
CDR3 length: 15; J gene: TRBJ1-3; D gene: TRBD1; clone size: once; V gene: TRBV11-2; CDR3 DNA: TGTGCCAGCAGCTTAAGAGGGACAGGACTAAACACCATATATTTT; CDR3 protein: CASSLRGTGLNTIYF
CDR3 length: 14; J gene: TRBJ2-1; D gene: TRBD2; clone size: NA; V gene: TRBV6-5; CDR3 DNA: TGTGCCAGCAGTTCCCGGGGGGGAAGGAATGAGCAGTTCTTC; CDR3 protein: CASSSRGGRNEQFF
CDR3 length: 17; J gene: TRBJ1-4; D gene: TRBD1; clone size: NA; V gene: TRBV2; CDR3 DNA: TGTGCCAGCAGTGAAGGAGGACAGGGTACCGAAGGGGTGAAACTGTTTTTT; CDR3 protein: CASSEGGQGTEGVKLFF
CDR3 length: 14; J gene: TRBJ2-5; D gene: NA; clone size: NA; V gene: TRBV4-1; CDR3 DNA: TGCGCCAGCAGCCCCTCGGACAGTCGGGAGACCCAGTACTTC; CDR3 protein: CASSPSDSRETQYF
CDR3 length: 15; J gene: TRBJ2-7; D gene: TRBD1; clone size: NA; V gene: TRBV7-2; CDR3 DNA: TGTGCCAGCAGCTTAGGAGGGGACAGGGCATACGAGCAGTACTTC; CDR3 protein: CASSLGGDRAYEQYF
CDR3 length: 18; J gene: TRBJ1-5; D gene: NA; clone size: NA; V gene: TRBV28; CDR3 DNA: TGTGCCAGCAGTTTATTATCGGACAGCATTTATAGCAATCAGCCCCAGCATTTT; CDR3 protein: CASSLLSDSIYSNQPQHF
CDR3 length: 13; J gene: TRBJ2-7; D gene: NA; clone size: NA; V gene: TRBV11-2; CDR3 DNA: TGTGCCAGCAGCTCATTAGCAATCTCCGAGCAGTACTTC; CDR3 protein: CASSSLAISEQYF